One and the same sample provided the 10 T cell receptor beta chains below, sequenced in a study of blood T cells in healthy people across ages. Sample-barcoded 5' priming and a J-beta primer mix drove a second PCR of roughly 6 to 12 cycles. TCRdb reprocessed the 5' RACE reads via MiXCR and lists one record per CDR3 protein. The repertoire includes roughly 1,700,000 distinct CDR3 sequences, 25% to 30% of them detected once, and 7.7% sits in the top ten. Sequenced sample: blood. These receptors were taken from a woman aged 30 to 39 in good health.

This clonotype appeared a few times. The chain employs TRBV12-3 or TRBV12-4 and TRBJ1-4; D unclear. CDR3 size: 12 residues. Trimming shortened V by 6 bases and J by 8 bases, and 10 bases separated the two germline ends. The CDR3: CASSASREKLFF. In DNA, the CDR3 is TGTGCCAGCAGCGCGTCCCGGGAAAAACTGTTTTTT.

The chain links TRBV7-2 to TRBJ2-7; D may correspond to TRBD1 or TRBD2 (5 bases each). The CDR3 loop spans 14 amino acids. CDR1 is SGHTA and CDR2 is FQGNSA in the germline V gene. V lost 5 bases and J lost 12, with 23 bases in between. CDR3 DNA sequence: TGTGCCAGCAGCCAGGGACGGCTCCGTGAGACCCGGTACTTC. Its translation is CASSQGRLRETRYF.

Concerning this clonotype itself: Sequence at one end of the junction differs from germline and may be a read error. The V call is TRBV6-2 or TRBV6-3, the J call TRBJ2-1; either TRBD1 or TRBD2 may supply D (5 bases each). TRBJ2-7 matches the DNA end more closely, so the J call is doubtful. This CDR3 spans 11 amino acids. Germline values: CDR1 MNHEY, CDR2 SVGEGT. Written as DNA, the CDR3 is TGTGCCAACAGTTACCCCGGGACGCAGTACTTC. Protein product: CANSYPGTQYF.

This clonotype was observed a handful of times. The CDR3 spells CASSFWYNQPQHF. The CDR3 nucleotides read TGTGCCAGCAGTTTTTGGTACAATCAGCCCCAGCATTTT. This chain uses TRBV28 with TRBJ1-5; no clear D gene. The CDR3 runs to 13 residues. The V gene lost 3 bases and the J gene lost 3 bases, with 6 bases spanning the gap. Germline V gene data show CDR1 as MDHEN and CDR2 as SYDVKM.

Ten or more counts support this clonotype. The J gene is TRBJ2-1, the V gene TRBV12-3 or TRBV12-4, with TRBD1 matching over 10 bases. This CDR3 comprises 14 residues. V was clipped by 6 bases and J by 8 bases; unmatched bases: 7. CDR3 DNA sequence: TGTGCCAGCAGCCCCGGGACAGGGGCCCATGAGCAGTTCTTC. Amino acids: CASSPGTGAHEQFF.

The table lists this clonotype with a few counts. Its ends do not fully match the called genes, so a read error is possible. The CDR3 DNA reads TGTGCCGGCAGCCACCCGACAGGGAATGGCTACACCTTC. It encodes CAGSHPTGNGYTF. J is TRBJ1-2 and V is TRBV7-9; 7 bases are a match to TRBD1. The CDR3 spans 13 residues. Per germline, CDR1 SEHNR and CDR2 FQNEAQ (reference sequence).

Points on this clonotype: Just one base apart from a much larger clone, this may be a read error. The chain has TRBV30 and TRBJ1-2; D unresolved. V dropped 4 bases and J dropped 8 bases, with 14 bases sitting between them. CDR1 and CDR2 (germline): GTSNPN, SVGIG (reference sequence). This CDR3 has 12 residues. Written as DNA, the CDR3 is TGTGCCTGGACTAGAGGGAGGAGCGGCTACACCTTC. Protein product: CAWTRGRSGYTF.

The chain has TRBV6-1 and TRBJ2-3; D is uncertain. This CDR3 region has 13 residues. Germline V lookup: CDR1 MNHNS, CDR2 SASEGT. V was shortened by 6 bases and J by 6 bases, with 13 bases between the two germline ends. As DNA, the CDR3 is TGTGCCAGCAGGGGCCAACCCCTGGATACGCAGTATTTT. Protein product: CASRGQPLDTQYF.

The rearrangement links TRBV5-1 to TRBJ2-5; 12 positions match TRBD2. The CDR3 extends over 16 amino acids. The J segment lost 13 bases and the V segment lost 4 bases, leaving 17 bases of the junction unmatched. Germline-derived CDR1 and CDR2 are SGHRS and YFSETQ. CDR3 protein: CASSPGLAGRRTPGYF. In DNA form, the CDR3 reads TGCGCCAGCAGCCCTGGACTAGCGGGAAGAAGGACCCCAGGGTACTTC.

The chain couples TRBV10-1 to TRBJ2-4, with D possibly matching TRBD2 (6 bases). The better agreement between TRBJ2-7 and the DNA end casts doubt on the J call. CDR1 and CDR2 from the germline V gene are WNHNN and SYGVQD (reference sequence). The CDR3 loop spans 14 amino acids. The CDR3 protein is CASSEDLERDEQYF. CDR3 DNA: TGCGCCAGCAGTGAGGACTTAGAGCGGGACGAGCAGTACTTC.